What follows describes a single T cell receptor (beta chain). Germline CDR1 SNHLY, CDR2 FYNNEI. The CDR3 spans 11 residues. The V end was cut by 4 bases, the J end by 5 bases, with 5 bases between. The entry originates in a study of T cell responses to AZD1222 COVID-19 vaccine. Sequencing used immunoSEQ multiplex PCR; TCRdb keeps in-frame clones, though not all of them. The table shows some 88,000 clones, with about 90% occurring only once. The V gene is TRBV2, the J gene TRBJ2-5; the D is unclear. The sequence derives from an adult in good health. The material sequenced was peripheral blood, taken on day 0 of AZD1222 vaccination. The chain's CDR3 is CASSAVETQYF. The CDR3 DNA sequence: TGTGCCAGCAGTGCCGTGGAGACCCAGTACTTC.